Following are 7 T cell receptor beta chains from one sample sequenced in a study of type 1 regulatory T cells. Their recognized antigens are unknown. MiXCR, run by TCRdb on the reads, gives a single entry per CDR3 protein. The sample contains just under 65,000 distinct CDR3 sequences, about 50% of which appear only once. Sequences were obtained from cultured non-Tr1 T cells, either the whole culture or a sorted T cell fraction (not recorded which). The receptors derive from a human donor in good health.

This clonotype was recorded a few times. J is TRBJ1-4 and V is TRBV18, with D tentatively TRBD1 (5 bases). The V end was cut by 8 bases, the J end by 7 bases, with 17 bases between. Germline V gene lookup returns CDR1 KGHSH and CDR2 LQKENI. The length of the CDR3 is 14 residues. The CDR3 loop reads CASALEPGGEKLFF. CDR3 nucleotide sequence: TGTGCCAGCGCTCTTGAGCCCGGGGGTGAAAAACTGTTTTTT. The full variable domain, rest sourced from reference TRBV18 and TRBJ1-4, is NAGVMQNPRHLVRRRGQEARLRCSPMKGHSHVYWYRQLPEEGLKFMVYLQKENIIDESGMPKERFSAEFPKEGPSILRIQQVVRGDSAAYFCASALEPGGEKLFFGSGTQLSVL.

This clonotype was found a few times. The V call is TRBV11-2, the J call TRBJ2-2, with D possibly TRBD2 on 5 matching bases. Germline assignment: CDR1 SGHAT and CDR2 FQNNGV. This CDR3 is built from 16 residues. Trimming stripped 5 bases from V and 0 bases from J, with 13 bases between. CDR3 region: CASSRLRDTNTGELFF. The DNA for the CDR3 is TGTGCCAGCAGCCGGTTACGGGATACGAACACCGGGGAGCTGTTTTTT.

This clonotype has only one observation. The chain joins TRBV5-4 to TRBJ2-1; 12 nucleotides agree with TRBD2. This CDR3 is built from 16 residues. CDR1 and CDR2 from the germline V gene are SGHNT and YYREEE (reference sequence). The V segment lost 6 bases and the J segment 3 bases; nucleotides outside the gene matches: 7. The CDR3 DNA is TGTGCCAGCACCCCAGCTAGCGGGGGGGTCTACAATGAGCAGTTCTTC. It is translated as CASTPASGGVYNEQFF.

This clonotype was seen at least ten times. The CDR3 loop reads CSALPMSSYNEQFF. CDR3 DNA sequence: TGCAGTGCTTTGCCGATGAGCTCCTACAATGAGCAGTTCTTC. The chain links TRBV20-1 to TRBJ2-1, with D uncertain. V was clipped by 5 bases and J by 0 bases, with 11 bases between them. The CDR3 has 14 residues. CDR1 and CDR2 from the germline V gene are DFQATT and SNEGSKA (reference sequence).

This clonotype has a handful of counts. The rearrangement links TRBV29-1 to TRBJ2-7; no definite D call. The CDR3 length is 14 residues. Trimming cost V 1 base and J 2 bases, with 12 bases left between them. CDR1 is SQVTM, CDR2 ANQGSEA, per germline. The CDR3 region is CSVEGRSPPYEQYF. The CDR3 DNA reads TGCAGCGTTGAAGGTCGGTCGCCTCCCTACGAGCAGTACTTC.

This clonotype came up a few times. The rearrangement uses TRBV2 and TRBJ2-4, with a tentative D call TRBD1 (5 bases). The germline gives CDR1 SNHLY, CDR2 FYNNEI. The CDR3 extends over 14 amino acids. V was shortened by 6 bases and J by 6 bases, with 15 bases between the two germline ends. CDR3 coding DNA: TGTGCCAGCAGAGGGGTGGGCCAGGGAAACATTCAGTACTTC. The encoded protein is CASRGVGQGNIQYF.

There are a few counts of this clonotype. The chain is built from TRBV5-1 and TRBJ2-1; D not resolved. The CDR3 loop spans 16 amino acids. V lost 0 bases and J lost 4, with 14 bases in between. Germline V lookup: CDR1 SGHRS, CDR2 YFSETQ. For the CDR3, the DNA is TGCGCCAGCAGCTTGGATGTCGGTGGAAGATACAATGAGCAGTTCTTC. Its translation: CASSLDVGGRYNEQFF.